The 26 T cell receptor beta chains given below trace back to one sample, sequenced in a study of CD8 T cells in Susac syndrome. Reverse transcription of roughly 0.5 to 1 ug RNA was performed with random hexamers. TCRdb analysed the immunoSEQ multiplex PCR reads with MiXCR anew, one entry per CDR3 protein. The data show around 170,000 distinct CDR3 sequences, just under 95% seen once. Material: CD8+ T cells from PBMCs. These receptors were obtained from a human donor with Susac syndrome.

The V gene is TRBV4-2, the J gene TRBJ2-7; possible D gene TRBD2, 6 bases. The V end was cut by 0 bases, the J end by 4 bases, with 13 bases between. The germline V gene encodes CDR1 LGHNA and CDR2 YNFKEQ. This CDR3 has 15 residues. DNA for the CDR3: TGTGCCAGCAGCCAAGAAGCTAGAGGAGGGTACGAGCAGTACTTC. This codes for CASSQEARGGYEQYF.

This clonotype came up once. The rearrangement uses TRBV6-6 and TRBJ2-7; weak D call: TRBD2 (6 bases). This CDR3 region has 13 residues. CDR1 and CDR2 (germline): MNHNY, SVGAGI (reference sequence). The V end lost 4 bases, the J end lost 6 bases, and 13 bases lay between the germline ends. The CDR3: CASSSGDSPEQYF. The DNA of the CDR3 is TGTGCCAGCAGTTCCGGGGACTCTCCCGAGCAGTACTTC.

CDR3 residues: CSASGPGGNTGELFF. CDR3 nucleotide sequence: TGCAGTGCTAGCGGTCCAGGGGGGAACACCGGGGAGCTGTTTTTT. V and J are TRBV20-1 and TRBJ2-2; TRBD1 aligns across 7 bases. The J segment lost 1 base and the V segment lost 3 bases, leaving 5 bases of the junction unmatched. Germline CDR1 DFQATT, CDR2 SNEGSKA (reference sequence). The CDR3 length is 15 residues.

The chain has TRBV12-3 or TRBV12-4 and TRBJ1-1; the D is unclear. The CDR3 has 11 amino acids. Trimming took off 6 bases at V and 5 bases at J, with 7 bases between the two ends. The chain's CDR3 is CASRGRTEAFF. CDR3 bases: TGTGCCAGCAGGGGGAGGACTGAAGCTTTCTTT.

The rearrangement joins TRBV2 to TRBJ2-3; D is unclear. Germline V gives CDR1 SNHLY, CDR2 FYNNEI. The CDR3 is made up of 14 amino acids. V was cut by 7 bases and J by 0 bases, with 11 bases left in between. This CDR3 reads CASTAESSTDTQYF. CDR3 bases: TGTGCCAGCACGGCTGAATCTAGCACAGATACGCAGTATTTT.

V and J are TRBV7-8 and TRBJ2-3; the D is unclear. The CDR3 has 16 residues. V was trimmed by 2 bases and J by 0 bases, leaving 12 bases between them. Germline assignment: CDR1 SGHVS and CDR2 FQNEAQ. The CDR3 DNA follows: TGTGCCAGCAGCTTAAACATGGTGTCTAGCACAGATACGCAGTATTTT. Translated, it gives CASSLNMVSSTDTQYF.

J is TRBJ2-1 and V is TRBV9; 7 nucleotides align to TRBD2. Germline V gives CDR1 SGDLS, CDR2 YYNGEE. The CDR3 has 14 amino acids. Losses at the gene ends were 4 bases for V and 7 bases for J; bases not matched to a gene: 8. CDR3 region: CASSTGTNQNEQFF. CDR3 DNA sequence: TGTGCCAGCAGCACGGGGACTAACCAGAATGAGCAGTTCTTC. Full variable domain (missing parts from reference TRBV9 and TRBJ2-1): DSGVTQTPKHLITATGQRVTLRCSPRSGDLSVYWYQQSLDQGLQFLIQYYNGEERAKGNILERFSAQQFPDLHSELNLSSLELGDSALYFCASSTGTNQNEQFFGPGTRLTVL.

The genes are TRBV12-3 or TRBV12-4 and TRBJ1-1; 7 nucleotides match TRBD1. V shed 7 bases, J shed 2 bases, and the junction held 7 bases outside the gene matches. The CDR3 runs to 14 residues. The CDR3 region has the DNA TGTGCCAGCAAACTCGGGACAGCCAACACTGAAGCTTTCTTT. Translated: CASKLGTANTEAFF.

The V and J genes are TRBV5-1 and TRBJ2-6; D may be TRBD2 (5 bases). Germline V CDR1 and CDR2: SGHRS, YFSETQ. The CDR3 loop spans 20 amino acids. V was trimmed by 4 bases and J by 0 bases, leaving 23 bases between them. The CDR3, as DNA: TGCGCCAGCAGCGTATCCAACGTCCGGGGAAAAGGCTCTGGGGCCAACGTCCTGACTTTC. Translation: CASSVSNVRGKGSGANVLTF.

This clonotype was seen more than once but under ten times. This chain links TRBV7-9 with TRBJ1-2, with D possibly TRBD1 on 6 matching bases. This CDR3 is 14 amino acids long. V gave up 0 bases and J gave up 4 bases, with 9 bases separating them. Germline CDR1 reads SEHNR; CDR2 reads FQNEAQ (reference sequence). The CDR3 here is CASSLADRSYGYTF. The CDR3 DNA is TGTGCCAGCAGCTTAGCGGACAGATCCTATGGCTACACCTTC.

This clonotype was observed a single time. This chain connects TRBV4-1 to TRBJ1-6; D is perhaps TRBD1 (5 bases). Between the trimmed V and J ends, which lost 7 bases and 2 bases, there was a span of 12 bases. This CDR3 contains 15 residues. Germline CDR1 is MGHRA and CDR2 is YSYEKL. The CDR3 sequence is CASKEGATYNSPLHF. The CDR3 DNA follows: TGCGCCAGCAAAGAAGGGGCAACCTATAATTCACCCCTCCACTTT.

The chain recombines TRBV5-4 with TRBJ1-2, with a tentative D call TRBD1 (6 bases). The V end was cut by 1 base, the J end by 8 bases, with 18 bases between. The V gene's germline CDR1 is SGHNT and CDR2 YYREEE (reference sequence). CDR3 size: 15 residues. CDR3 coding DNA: TGTGCCAGCAGCTTGCAAGACAGGAATCCTGGCGGCTACACCTTC. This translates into CASSLQDRNPGGYTF.

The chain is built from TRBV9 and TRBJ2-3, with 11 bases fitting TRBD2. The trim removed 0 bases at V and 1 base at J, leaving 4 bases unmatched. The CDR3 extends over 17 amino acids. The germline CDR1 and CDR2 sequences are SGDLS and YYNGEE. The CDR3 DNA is TGTGCCAGCAGCGTAGGAACTAGCGGGGGCCGCACAGATACGCAGTATTTT. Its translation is CASSVGTSGGRTDTQYF.

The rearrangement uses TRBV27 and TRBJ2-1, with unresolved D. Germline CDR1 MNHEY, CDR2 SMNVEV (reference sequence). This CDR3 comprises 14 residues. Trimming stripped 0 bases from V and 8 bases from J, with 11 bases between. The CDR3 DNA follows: TGTGCCAGCAGTTTATCCTTAGCCGCGCATGAGCAGTTCTTC. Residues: CASSLSLAAHEQFF.

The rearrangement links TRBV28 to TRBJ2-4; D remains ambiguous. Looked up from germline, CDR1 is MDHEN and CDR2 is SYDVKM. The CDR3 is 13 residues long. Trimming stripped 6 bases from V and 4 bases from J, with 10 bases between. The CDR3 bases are TGTGCCAGCAGGCCCTCTCAAAAAAACATTCAGTACTTC. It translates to CASRPSQKNIQYF.

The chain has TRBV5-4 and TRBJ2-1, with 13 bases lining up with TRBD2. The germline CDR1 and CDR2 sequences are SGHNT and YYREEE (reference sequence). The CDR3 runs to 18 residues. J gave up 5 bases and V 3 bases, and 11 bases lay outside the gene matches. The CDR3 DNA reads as TGTGCCAGCAGCTCAGAGGGACTAGCGGGACCTATGAACAATGAGCAGTTCTTC. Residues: CASSSEGLAGPMNNEQFF.

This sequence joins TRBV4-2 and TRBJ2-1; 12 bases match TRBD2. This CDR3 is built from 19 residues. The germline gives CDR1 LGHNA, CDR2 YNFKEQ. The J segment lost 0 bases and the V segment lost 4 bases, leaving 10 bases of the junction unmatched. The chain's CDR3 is CASSPQGLAGGHSYNEQFF. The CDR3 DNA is TGTGCCAGCAGCCCTCAGGGGCTAGCGGGGGGGCACTCCTACAATGAGCAGTTCTTC.

CDR3 region: CASRIGTSGYEQYF. In nucleotides, the CDR3 is TGTGCCAGCAGGATCGGGACTAGCGGGTACGAGCAGTACTTC. The chain combines TRBV28 with TRBJ2-7; 12 bases align to TRBD2. V shed 6 bases and J 4 bases; nucleotides not matched to a gene: 4. The CDR3 loop spans 14 amino acids. The germline gives CDR1 MDHEN, CDR2 SYDVKM.

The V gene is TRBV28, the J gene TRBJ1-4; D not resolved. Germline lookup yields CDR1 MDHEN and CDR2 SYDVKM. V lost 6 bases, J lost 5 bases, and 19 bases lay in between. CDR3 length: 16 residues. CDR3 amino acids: CASRTSTAIANEKLFF. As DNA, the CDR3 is TGTGCCAGCAGAACTTCAACAGCCATTGCGAATGAAAAACTGTTTTTT.

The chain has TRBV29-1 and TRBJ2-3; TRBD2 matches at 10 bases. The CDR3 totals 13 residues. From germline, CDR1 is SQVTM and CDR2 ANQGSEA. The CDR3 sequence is CSDIGSGGDTQYF. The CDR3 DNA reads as TGCAGTGATATTGGTAGCGGGGGGGATACGCAGTATTTT.

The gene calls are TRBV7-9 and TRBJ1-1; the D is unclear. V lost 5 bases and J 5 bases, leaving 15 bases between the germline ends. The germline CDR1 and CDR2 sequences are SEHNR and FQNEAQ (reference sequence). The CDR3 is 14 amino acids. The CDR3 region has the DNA TGTGCCAGCAGCCCCCCCCGGGTGAGAACTGAAGCTTTCTTT. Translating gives CASSPPRVRTEAFF.

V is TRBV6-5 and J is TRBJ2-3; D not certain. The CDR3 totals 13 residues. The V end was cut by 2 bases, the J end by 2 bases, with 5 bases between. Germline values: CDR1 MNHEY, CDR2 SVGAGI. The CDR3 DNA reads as TGTGCCAGCAGTTACAGGCCCACAGATACGCAGTATTTT. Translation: CASSYRPTDTQYF.

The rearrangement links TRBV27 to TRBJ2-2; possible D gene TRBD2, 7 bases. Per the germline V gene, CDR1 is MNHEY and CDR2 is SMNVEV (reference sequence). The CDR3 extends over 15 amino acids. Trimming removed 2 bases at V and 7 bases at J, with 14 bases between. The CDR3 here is CASSLGGGYGGELFF. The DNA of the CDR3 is TGTGCCAGCAGTTTAGGGGGGGGCTATGGCGGGGAGCTGTTTTTT.

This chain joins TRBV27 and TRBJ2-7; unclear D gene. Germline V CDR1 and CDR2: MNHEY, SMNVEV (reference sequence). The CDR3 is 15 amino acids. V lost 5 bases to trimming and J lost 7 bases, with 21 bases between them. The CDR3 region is CASSPSRNPVREQYF. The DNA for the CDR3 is TGTGCCAGCAGTCCCTCTCGAAACCCAGTGAGGGAGCAGTACTTC.

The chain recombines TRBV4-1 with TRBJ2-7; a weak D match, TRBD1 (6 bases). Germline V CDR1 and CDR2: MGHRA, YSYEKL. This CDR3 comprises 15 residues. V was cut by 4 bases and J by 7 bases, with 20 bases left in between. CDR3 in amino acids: CASSPSGHGAWEQYF. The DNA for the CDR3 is TGCGCCAGCAGCCCGTCGGGACACGGTGCCTGGGAGCAGTACTTC.

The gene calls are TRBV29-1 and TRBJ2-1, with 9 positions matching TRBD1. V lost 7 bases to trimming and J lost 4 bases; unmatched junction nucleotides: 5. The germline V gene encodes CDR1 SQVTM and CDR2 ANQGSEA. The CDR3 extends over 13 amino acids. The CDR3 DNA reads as TGCAGCGCACAGGGGGCGGTTTACAATGAGCAGTTCTTC. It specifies CSAQGAVYNEQFF.